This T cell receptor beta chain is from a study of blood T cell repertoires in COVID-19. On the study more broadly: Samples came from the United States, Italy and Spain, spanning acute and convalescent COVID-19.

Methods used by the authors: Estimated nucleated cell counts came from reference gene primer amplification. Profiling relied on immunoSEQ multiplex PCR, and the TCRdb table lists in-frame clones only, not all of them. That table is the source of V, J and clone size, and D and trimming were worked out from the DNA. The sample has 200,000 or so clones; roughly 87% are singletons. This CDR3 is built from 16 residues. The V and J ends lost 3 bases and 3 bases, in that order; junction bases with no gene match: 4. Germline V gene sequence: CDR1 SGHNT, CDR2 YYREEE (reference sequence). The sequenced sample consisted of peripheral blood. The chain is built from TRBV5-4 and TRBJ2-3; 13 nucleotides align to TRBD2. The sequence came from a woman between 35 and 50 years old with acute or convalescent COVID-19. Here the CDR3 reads CASSSGLAGVTDTQYF. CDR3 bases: TGTGCCAGCAGCTCCGGACTAGCGGGAGTGACAGATACGCAGTATTTT.